These 3 T cell receptor beta chains were all obtained from the same sample, sequenced in a study of beta chain features in type 1 diabetes (dated 2018 in TCRdb). The library relied on the immunoSEQ multiplex PCR assay. The High Capacity cDNA Reverse Transcription Kit was used to reverse transcribe all of the isolated RNA, meaning that expressed TCRB transcripts were what got sequenced. What TCRdb holds here is the immuneACCESS table cut down to in-frame rearrangements. Part of the clones is not present; checked against another copy, under half of the missing clones reflect an unresolved V gene, and the others are unexplained. Counted in this sample were roughly 370,000 clones; roughly 13% of them appeared once. Around 0.035% of the sample is held by the ten biggest clonotypes. Sequenced: naive CD4+ T cells from blood. The cell subset or site label, read with the paper, signifies: true naive CD4+ T cells. The receptors come from a man aged 30 to 39 in good health.

This clone was seen only a few times. The chain uses TRBV7-9 and TRBJ2-3; D call uncertain. The germline V gene encodes CDR1 SEHNR and CDR2 FQNEAQ (reference sequence). V was cut by 1 base and J by 5 bases, with 7 bases left in between. The CDR3 is 13 residues long. The CDR3 spells CASSLDLGDTQYF. In DNA form, the CDR3 reads TGTGCCAGCAGCTTAGATCTAGGAGATACGCAGTATTTT.

The gene calls are TRBV30 and TRBJ2-3; D may match TRBD1 or TRBD2 (5 bases each). There are 15 residues in the CDR3. Germline V gene data show CDR1 as GTSNPN and CDR2 as SVGIG (reference sequence). V was clipped by 1 base and J by 0 bases, with 11 bases between them. CDR3 region: CAWSAGRTSTDTQYF. The CDR3 nucleotides read TGTGCCTGGAGTGCGGGGCGGACTAGCACAGATACGCAGTATTTT.

The rearrangement links TRBV7-7 to TRBJ2-3; D is unresolved. With 2 bases removed from V and 0 bases from J, the gap between germline ends came to 9 bases. Germline V gene data show CDR1 as SSHAT and CDR2 as FNYEAQ (reference sequence). This CDR3 is 15 amino acids long. The CDR3, as DNA: TGTGCCAGCAGCTTACGTGGGGATAGCACAGATACGCAGTATTTT. The encoded protein is CASSLRGDSTDTQYF.